This is a list of T cell receptor beta chains from one sample in a study of identical twins. TCRdb redid the calling of the 5' RACE reads with MiXCR, one entry per CDR3 protein. In the table there are hundreds of thousands of distinct CDR3 sequences, less than 25% of which are singletons. The sample was also linked to a second study, of T cells expressing NK-cell markers.

Material for sequencing was PBMCs. Every receptor here comes from a woman younger than 30 in good health. Both conserved end residues are trimmed from each CDR3. The order of the fields is V gene, J gene, CDR3 protein.

>TRBV12-3/TRBV12-4|TRBJ2-6
ASGNRDLSSGANVLT
>TRBV4-2|TRBJ2-1
ASSQGVAGGRHNEQF
>TRBV20-1|TRBJ2-4
SARKNSGSGNIQY
>TRBV12-3/TRBV12-4|TRBJ2-2
ASRPTYRANTGELF
>TRBV7-3|TRBJ1-6
ASSLMERSPLH
>TRBV27|TRBJ1-5
ASSSRDRPSNQPQH
>TRBV7-9|TRBJ1-2
ASTRGHQGYT
>TRBV5-1|TRBJ2-5
ASSWRQGEATQY
>TRBV6-1|TRBJ2-2
ASTRGLLTGELF
>TRBV6-2/TRBV6-3|TRBJ2-5
ASRTTSEGGTQY
>TRBV20-1|TRBJ2-5
SASPSSGDQETQY
>TRBV12-3/TRBV12-4|TRBJ2-3
ASRDITAGTQY
>TRBV12-3/TRBV12-4|TRBJ2-2
ASSEGTGELF
>TRBV9|TRBJ2-1
ASSVPTSATDNEQF
>TRBV12-3/TRBV12-4|TRBJ2-3
ASGPDRVYTQY
>TRBV24-1|TRBJ2-3
ATSDHSGGPNRDTQY
>TRBV20-1|TRBJ1-5
SAPDRASNQPQH
>TRBV20-1|TRBJ1-4
SARDQGAGEKLF
>TRBV7-2|TRBJ1-2
ASSSPPSHVGYT
>TRBV3-1|TRBJ2-5
ASSQGAGVQTQY
>TRBV12-3/TRBV12-4|TRBJ1-1
ASSLGADAVGAF
>TRBV29-1|TRBJ2-1
SVLSGTKNSYNEQF
>TRBV20-1|TRBJ2-5
SAREDSQETQY
>TRBV7-9|TRBJ2-5
ASSLGVQFQETQY
>TRBV12-3/TRBV12-4|TRBJ2-7
ASSVRTSSPEQY
>TRBV20-1|TRBJ2-3
SAPKTSGSTDTQY
>TRBV29-1|TRBJ2-3
SASTGWADTQY
>TRBV12-3/TRBV12-4|TRBJ2-4
ASSFFLAKNIQY
>TRBV6-5|TRBJ2-1
ASSYSGSGQF
>TRBV20-1|TRBJ2-1
SARVFKLNEQF
>TRBV7-9|TRBJ1-1
ASIPIDRANTEAF
>TRBV6-1|TRBJ2-5
ASRTTLVQETQY
>TRBV2|TRBJ1-2
ASSGQGGLYGYT
>TRBV20-1|TRBJ1-1
SARGRGGSTEAF
>TRBV3-1|TRBJ2-1
ASSQGFQGLKGF
>TRBV5-5|TRBJ2-1
ASSPPHSYNEQF
>TRBV9|TRBJ2-7
ASSVYPDYEQY
>TRBV9|TRBJ1-2
ASSVVGGIDYGYT
>TRBV12-3/TRBV12-4|TRBJ2-7
ASSTRDRGNVKQY
>TRBV29-1|TRBJ2-7
SVESVTYEQY
>TRBV12-3/TRBV12-4|TRBJ2-1
ASTKYNEQF
>TRBV9|TRBJ2-1
ASSAPPAPEQF